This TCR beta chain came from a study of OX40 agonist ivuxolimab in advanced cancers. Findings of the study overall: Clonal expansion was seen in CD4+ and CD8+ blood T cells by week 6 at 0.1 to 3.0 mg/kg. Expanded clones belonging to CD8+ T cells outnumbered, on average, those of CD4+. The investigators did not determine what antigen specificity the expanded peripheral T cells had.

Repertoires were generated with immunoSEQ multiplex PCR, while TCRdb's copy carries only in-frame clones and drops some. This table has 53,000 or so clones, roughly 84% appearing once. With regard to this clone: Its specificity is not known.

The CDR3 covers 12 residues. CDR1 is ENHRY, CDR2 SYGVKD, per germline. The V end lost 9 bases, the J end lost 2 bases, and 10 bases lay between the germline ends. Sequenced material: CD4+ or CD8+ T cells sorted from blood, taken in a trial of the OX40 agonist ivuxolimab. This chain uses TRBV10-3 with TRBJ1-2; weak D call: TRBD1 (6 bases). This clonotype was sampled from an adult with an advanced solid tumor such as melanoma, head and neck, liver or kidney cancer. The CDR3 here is CAMQGINYGYTF. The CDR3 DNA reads TGTGCCATGCAGGGGATAAACTATGGCTACACCTTC.